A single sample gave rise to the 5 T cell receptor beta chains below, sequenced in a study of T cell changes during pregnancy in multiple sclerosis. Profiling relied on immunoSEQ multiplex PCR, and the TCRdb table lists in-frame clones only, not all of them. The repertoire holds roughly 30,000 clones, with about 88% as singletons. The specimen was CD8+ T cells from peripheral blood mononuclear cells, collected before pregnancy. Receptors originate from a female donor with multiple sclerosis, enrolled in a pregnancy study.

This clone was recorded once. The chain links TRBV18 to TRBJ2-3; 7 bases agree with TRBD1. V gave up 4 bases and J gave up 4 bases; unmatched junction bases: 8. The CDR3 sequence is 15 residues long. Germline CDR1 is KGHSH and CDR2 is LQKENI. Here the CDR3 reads CASSRTTGFSDTQYF. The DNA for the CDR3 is TGTGCCAGCTCACGGACGACAGGGTTTTCAGATACGCAGTATTTT.

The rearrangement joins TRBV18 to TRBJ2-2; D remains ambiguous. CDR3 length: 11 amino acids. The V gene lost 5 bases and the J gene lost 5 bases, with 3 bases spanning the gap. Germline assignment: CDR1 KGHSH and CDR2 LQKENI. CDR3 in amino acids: CASSLTGELFF. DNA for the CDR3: TGTGCCAGCTCATTAACCGGGGAGCTGTTTTTT.

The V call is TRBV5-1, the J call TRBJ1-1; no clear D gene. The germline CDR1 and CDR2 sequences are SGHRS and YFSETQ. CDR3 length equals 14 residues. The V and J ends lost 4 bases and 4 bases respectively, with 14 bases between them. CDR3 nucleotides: TGCGCCAGCAGCCCCGACGGTGGGCGCACTGAAGCTTTCTTT. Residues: CASSPDGGRTEAFF.

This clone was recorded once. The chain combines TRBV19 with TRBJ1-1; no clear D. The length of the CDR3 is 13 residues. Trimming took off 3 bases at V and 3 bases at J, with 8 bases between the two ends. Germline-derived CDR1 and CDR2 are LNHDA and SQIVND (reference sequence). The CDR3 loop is CASSILRDTEAFF. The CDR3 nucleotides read TGTGCCAGTAGTATTCTCCGGGACACTGAAGCTTTCTTT.

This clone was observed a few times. CDR3 coding DNA: TGCGCCAGCAGGACCCCCCGACAGGGTAAGTGTAGGACTGAAGCTTTCTTT. It translates to CASRTPRQGKCRTEAFF. This chain joins TRBV10-2 and TRBJ1-1, with TRBD1 matching over 7 bases. CDR1 is WSHSY, CDR2 SAAADI, per germline. The CDR3 contains 17 residues. J gave up 5 bases and V 6 bases, and 18 bases lay outside the gene matches.